This entry is about one T cell receptor (beta chain). There are many counts of this clonotype. The antigen it recognizes is unknown. No base quality values were provided; no much bigger clone lies one nucleotide off. The sample's time point label is to be understood as: approximately 40 days after influenza vaccine administration. Libraries were constructed by RT-PCR. The data were produced on an Illumina HiSeq 2500. TCRdb trimmed the raw reads at Q25, called clones with MiXCR and kept productive beta chains. Entries are consolidated by CDR3 protein sequence, retaining the most common genes and DNA. The sample contains some 500,000 distinct CDR3 sequences, 10% to 15% of them found a single time. The ten largest clones capture 10% to 15% of the sample. The sample originates from a study of response to subunit inactivated influenza vaccine (dated by TCRdb to between 2017 and 2018). About the study as a whole: To follow how T cells responded to a trivalent subunit inactivated influenza vaccine, the researchers relied on deep quantitative profiling of the T cell receptor repertoire. Study-level results and caveats: The authors suggested that each seasonal influenza vaccination may recruit only a limited number of new T cells.

The sequence came from a man between 45 and 60 years old who received an inactivated influenza vaccine. Donor details come from another sample of the same person, matched by shared clones. Here the sequenced sample was PBMCs from blood, taken about 40 days after vaccination.

In nucleotide form, the sequence is TGTGCCAGCAGCCCGCAGGGACAGGGGGTTGCAGATACGCAGTATTTT. Translated, it reads CASSPQGQGVADTQYF. The chain employs TRBV7-9 and TRBJ2-3, and 11 bases in between align with TRBD1. V loses 5 bases at its end and J loses 4 bases; junction bases beyond the gene matches: 8. CDR1 and CDR2 are read off the germline V gene (reference sequence) as SEHNR and FQNEAQ. From the cysteine through the phenylalanine, the CDR3 covers 16 amino acids. Solely the CDR3 DNA is kept, with 48 bases framed from the first base. The reference TRBV7-9 and TRBJ2-3 proteins fill in what lies around the CDR3, so the full variable domain reads DTGVSQNPRHKITKRGQNVTFRCDPISEHNRLYWYRQTLGQGPEFLTYFQNEAQLEKSRLLSDRFSAERPKGSFSTLEIQRTEQGDSAMYLCASSPQGQGVADTQYFGPGTRLTVL.